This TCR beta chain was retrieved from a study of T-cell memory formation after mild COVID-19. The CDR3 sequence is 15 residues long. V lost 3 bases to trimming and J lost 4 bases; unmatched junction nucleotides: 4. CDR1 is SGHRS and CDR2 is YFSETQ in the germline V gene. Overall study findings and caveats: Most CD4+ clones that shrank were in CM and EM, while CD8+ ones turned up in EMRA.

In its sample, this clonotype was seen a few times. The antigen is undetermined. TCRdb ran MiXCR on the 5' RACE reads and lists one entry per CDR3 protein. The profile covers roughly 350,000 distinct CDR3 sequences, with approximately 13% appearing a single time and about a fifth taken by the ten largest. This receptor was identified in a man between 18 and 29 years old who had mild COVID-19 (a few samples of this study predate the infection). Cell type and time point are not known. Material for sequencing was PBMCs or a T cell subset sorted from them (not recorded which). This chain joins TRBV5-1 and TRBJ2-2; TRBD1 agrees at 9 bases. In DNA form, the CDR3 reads TGCGCCAGCAGCTCGGGACAGGGAGTCACCGGGGAGCTGTTTTTT. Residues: CASSSGQGVTGELFF.